The clone carrying this T cell receptor beta chain has a single count. The CDR3 is 15 amino acids. This record comes from a study of blood T cell repertoires in COVID-19. Study-wide context: PBMCs, B-cell-depleted T cells, or T cells provided the cDNA or gDNA that made up the material.

Data came from immunoSEQ multiplex PCR; TCRdb stores just in-frame clones and leaves some out. The repertoire has about 16,000 clones, approximately 92% of them found once; the top ten carry 7.5% to 8.5%. The rearrangement links TRBV21-1 to TRBJ2-1; no check of the table's D call, TRBD2, against the DNA was made. TRBV21-1 is listed as a pseudogene. This clonotype was obtained from a human donor with active COVID-19. The donor label of this sample is uncertain. Material: peripheral blood. CDR3 sequence: CASSGGGSAYNEQFF. The CDR3 nucleotides read TGTGCCAGCAGCGGGGGAGGGAGTGCCTACAATGAGCAGTTCTTC.